This paragraph covers one T cell receptor (beta chain) sequence. Its antigen is as yet unknown. Other DNA sequences in this specimen translate into the identical CDR3. CD45RO-negative, CCR7-selected cells formed the naive CD8 fraction, which excluded terminally differentiated effector memory CD45RA+ cells. Donation came from healthy HIV-negative adults that had no recent acute infections or vaccinations. This sample stems from a study of shared clonotypes between healthy human individuals. Study overall: Donor composition was a couple of women and three men, aged 18 to 49.

TCRdb keeps only in-frame clones here, not all; method: immunoSEQ multiplex PCR. The sample yields 2 million to 2.5 million clones, over 85% seen once. Study-wide findings and caveats: Clonotype sharing across donors was expected to vary with sequencing depth. Few donors restricted represented genetic and exposure-history diversity.

This CDR3 is built from 11 residues. Trimming removed 3 bases at V and 7 bases at J, with 4 bases between. Germline values: CDR1 MNHNY, CDR2 SVGAGI (reference sequence). This TCR was sampled from a young man in good health. The sample comprised naive CD8+ T cells sorted from blood. V is TRBV6-6 and J is TRBJ1-3, with D uncertain. CDR3 protein: CASSYGNTIYF. DNA of the CDR3: TGTGCCAGCAGTTATGGTAACACCATATATTTT.